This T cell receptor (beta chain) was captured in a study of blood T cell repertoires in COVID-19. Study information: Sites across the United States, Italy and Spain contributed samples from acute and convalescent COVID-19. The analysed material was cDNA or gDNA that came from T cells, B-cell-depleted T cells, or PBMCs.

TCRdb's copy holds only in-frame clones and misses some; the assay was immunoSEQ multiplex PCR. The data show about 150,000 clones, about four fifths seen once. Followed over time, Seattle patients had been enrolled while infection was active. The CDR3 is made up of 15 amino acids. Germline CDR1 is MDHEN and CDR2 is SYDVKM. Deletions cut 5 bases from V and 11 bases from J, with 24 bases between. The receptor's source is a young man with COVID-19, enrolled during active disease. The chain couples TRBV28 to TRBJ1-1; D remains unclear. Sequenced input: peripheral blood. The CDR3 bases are TGTGCCAGCAGTCCCGCGGGGAGGCTGGGCCTTGAGGCTTTCTTT. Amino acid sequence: CASSPAGRLGLEAFF. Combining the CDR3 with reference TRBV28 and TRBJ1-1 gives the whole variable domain DVKVTQSSRYLVKRTGEKVFLECVQDMDHENMFWYRQDPGLGLRLIYFSYDVKMKEKGDIPEGYSVSREKKERFSLILESASTNQTSMYLCASSPAGRLGLEAFFGQGTRLTVV.